This TCR beta chain is drawn from a study of cytomegalovirus exposure and HLA in healthy donors. Whole-study results and caveats: When analyzed later, the rates of TCR association showed variation by HLA locus, with DRB1 the most and HLA-C the fewest. In a later analysis, the majority of CMV-associated beta chains seemingly showed HLA restriction. In an earlier analysis, productive rearrangement rates for most beta V segments clustered near 87% or 30%.

Comments on this clone: Antigen unknown.

The PCR made use of 60 Vbeta and 13 Jbeta primers. Assay: immunoSEQ multiplex PCR; the TCRdb copy retains only in-frame clones and omits some. Altogether 130,000 to 150,000 clones are present, about 72% being singletons, with the ten largest covering 2% to 2.5%. The sequenced sample consisted of PBMCs. The TCR was taken from a middle-aged man in good health and CMV-seronegative.

The CDR3 sequence: CASSRTRGGQETQYF. The CDR3 nucleotides read TGTGCCAGTAGTAGGACCCGGGGGGGGCAAGAGACCCAGTACTTC. J is TRBJ2-5 and V is TRBV19; 8 positions agree with TRBD2. The CDR3 loop spans 15 amino acids. Unmatched junction bases numbered 6, after V lost 4 bases and J lost 2 bases. Germline V gene lookup returns CDR1 LNHDA and CDR2 SQIVND (reference sequence).